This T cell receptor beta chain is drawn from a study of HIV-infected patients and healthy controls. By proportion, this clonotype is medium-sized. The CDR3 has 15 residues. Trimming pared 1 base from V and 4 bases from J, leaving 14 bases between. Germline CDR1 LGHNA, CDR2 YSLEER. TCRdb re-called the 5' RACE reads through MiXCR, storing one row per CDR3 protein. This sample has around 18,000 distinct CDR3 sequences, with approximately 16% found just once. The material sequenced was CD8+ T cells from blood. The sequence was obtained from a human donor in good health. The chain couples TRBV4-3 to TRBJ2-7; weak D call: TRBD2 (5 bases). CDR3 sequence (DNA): TGCGCCAGCAGCCAAGGTGTGAGGGCAGGATACGAGCAGTACTTC. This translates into CASSQGVRAGYEQYF.